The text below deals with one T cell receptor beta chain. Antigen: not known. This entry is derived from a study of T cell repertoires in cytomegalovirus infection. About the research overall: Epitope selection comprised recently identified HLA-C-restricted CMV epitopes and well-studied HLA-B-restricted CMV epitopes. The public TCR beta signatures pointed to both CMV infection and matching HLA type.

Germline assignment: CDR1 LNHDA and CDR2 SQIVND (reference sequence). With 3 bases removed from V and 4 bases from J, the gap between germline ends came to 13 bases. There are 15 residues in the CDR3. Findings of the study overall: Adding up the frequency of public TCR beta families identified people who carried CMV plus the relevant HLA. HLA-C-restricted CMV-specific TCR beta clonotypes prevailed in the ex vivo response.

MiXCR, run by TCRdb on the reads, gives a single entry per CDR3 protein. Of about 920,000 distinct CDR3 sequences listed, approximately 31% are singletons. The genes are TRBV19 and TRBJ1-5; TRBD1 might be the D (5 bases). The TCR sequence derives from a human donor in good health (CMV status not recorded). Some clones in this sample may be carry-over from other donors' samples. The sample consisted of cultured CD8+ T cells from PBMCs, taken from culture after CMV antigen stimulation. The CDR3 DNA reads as TGTGCCAGTAGTATGAAGGACACTGCTAATCAGCCCCAGCATTTT. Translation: CASSMKDTANQPQHF.